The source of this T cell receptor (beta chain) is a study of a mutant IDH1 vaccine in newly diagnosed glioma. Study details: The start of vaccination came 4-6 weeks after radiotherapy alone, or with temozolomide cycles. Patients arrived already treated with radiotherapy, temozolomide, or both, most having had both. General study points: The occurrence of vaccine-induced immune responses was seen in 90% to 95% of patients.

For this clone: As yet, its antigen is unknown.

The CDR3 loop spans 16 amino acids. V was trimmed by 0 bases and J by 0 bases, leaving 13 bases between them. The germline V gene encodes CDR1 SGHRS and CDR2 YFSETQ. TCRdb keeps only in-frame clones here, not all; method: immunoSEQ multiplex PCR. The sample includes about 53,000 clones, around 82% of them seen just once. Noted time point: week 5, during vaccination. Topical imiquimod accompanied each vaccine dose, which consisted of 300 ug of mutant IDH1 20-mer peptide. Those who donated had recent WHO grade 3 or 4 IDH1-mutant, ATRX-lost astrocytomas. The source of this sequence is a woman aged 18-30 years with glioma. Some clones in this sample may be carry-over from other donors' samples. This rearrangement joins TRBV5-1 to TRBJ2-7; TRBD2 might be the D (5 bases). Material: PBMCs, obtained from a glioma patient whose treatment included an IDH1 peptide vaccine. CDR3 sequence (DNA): TGCGCCAGCAGCTTGGATCGAGCGGTGAGCTCCTACGAGCAGTACTTC. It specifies CASSLDRAVSSYEQYF.